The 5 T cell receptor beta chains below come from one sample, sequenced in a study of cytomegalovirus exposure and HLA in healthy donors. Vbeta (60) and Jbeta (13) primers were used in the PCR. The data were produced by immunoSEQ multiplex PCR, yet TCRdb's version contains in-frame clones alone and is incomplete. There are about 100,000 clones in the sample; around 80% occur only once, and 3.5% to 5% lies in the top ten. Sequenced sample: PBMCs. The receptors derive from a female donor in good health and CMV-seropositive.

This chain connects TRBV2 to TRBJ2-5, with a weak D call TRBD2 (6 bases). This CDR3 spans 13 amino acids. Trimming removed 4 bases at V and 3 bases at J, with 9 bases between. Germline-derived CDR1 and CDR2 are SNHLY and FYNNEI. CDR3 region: CASSGAGKETQYF. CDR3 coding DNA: TGTGCCAGCAGTGGGGCGGGGAAAGAGACCCAGTACTTC.

CDR3 sequence (DNA): TGTGCCTGGAGTCCAACTATTTACGGCGAGCAGTACTTC. Its translation is CAWSPTIYGEQYF. V is TRBV30 and J is TRBJ2-7; unclear D gene. Germline loops: CDR1 GTSNPN, CDR2 SVGIG (reference sequence). V shed 2 bases and J shed 6 bases, with 14 bases lying between them. The CDR3 has 13 amino acids.

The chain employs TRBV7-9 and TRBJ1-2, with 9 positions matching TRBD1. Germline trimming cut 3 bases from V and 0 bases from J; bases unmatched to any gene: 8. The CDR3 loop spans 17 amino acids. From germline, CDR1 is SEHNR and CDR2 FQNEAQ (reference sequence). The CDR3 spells CASSFEGQGLSNYGYTF. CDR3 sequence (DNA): TGTGCCAGCAGCTTCGAGGGACAGGGTCTTTCTAACTATGGCTACACCTTC.

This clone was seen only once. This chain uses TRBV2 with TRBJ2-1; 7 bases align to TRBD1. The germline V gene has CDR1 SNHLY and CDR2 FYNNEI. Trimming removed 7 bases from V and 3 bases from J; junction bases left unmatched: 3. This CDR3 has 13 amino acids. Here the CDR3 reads CASKGTDYNEQFF. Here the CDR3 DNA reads TGTGCCAGCAAGGGGACAGACTACAATGAGCAGTTCTTC.

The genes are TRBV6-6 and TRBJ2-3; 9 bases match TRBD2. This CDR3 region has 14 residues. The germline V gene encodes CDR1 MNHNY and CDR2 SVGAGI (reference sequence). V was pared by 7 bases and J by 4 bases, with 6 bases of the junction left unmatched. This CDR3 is CASTPGGGADTQYF. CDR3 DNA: TGTGCCAGCACCCCGGGCGGGGGGGCAGATACGCAGTATTTT.